This passage covers 28 T cell receptor beta chains from one sample sequenced in a study of T cells and Merkel cell carcinoma outcomes. Libraries were prepared by immunoSEQ multiplex PCR; TCRdb keeps only in-frame clonotypes and omits some of them. This sample has approximately 20,000 clones, with almost 85% found just once. Sample: tumor tissue from Merkel cell carcinoma. The source of these receptors is a human donor with Merkel cell carcinoma.

The chain carries TRBV4-1 and TRBJ2-7; tentative D call: TRBD2 (6 bases). There are 16 residues in the CDR3. Germline V CDR1 and CDR2: MGHRA, YSYEKL. Trimming took 6 bases from V and 3 from J, leaving 21 bases between them. Here the CDR3 reads CASSEGTGIKIYEQYF. CDR3 sequence (DNA): TGCGCCAGCAGTGAAGGGACTGGTATAAAAATCTACGAGCAGTACTTC.

This clone showed up just a few times. J is TRBJ2-3 and V is TRBV4-2; D might be TRBD2 (5 bases). The CDR3 covers 16 residues. Germline values: CDR1 LGHNA, CDR2 YNFKEQ. V gave up 0 bases and J gave up 6 bases, with 16 bases separating them. The DNA of the CDR3 is TGTGCCAGCAGCCAAGATTACCCAGCCCCGGGGGATACGCAGTATTTT. This gives the protein CASSQDYPAPGDTQYF.

The chain couples TRBV11-2 to TRBJ1-1, with 7 nucleotides matching TRBD1. This CDR3 spans 13 amino acids. The junction had 5 bases not matched to a gene; V was cut back by 3 bases and J by 7 bases. The germline V gene has CDR1 SGHAT and CDR2 FQNNGV. CDR3 protein: CASSFFDRDEAFF. In nucleotides, the CDR3 is TGTGCCAGCAGCTTTTTCGACAGGGATGAAGCTTTCTTT. The full variable domain, rest sourced from reference TRBV11-2 and TRBJ1-1, is EAGVAQSPRYKIIEKRQSVAFWCNPISGHATLYWYQQILGQGPKLLIQFQNNGVVDDSQLPKDRFSAERLKGVDSTLKIQPAKLEDSAVYLCASSFFDRDEAFFGQGTRLTVV.

The J gene is TRBJ2-1, the V gene TRBV18, with D perhaps matching TRBD1 (6 bases). CDR1 and CDR2 from the germline V gene are KGHSH and LQKENI. Trimming cost V 4 bases and J 7 bases, with 11 bases left between them. The CDR3 has 13 amino acids. This chain's CDR3 is CASSLNRENEQFF. The CDR3 DNA reads TGTGCCAGCTCACTGAACAGGGAAAATGAGCAGTTCTTC.

J is TRBJ2-3 and V is TRBV7-3, with D perhaps TRBD2 (5 bases). This CDR3 is 15 amino acids long. Trimming cost V 2 bases and J 5 bases, with 14 bases left between them. The germline V gene has CDR1 SGHTA and CDR2 FQGTGA. Here the CDR3 reads CASSLSEVRGDTQYF. For the CDR3, the DNA is TGTGCCAGCAGCTTATCGGAGGTGAGAGGAGATACGCAGTATTTT.

The V gene is TRBV6-1, the J gene TRBJ1-5; D may be TRBD1 (6 bases). Trimming removed 8 bases at V and 1 base at J, with 9 bases between. The V gene's germline CDR1 is MNHNS and CDR2 SASEGT. This CDR3 comprises 13 residues. The CDR3 loop is CASEQGSNQPQHF. CDR3 DNA sequence: TGTGCCAGCGAACAGGGAAGCAATCAGCCCCAGCATTTT.

This chain joins TRBV6-1 and TRBJ2-2; weak D call: TRBD2 (6 bases). The CDR3 runs to 13 residues. V lost 8 bases to trimming and J lost 7 bases, with 14 bases between them. Germline CDR1 MNHNS, CDR2 SASEGT. For the CDR3, the DNA is TGTGCCAGCTCGGTAGGGGAGGACGGGGAGCTGTTTTTT. It yields the protein CASSVGEDGELFF.

The rearrangement uses TRBV5-1 and TRBJ2-7, with TRBD2 matching 9 bases. Germline V gene sequence: CDR1 SGHRS, CDR2 YFSETQ. J gave up 6 bases and V 9 bases, and 13 bases lay outside the gene matches. The CDR3 length is 14 residues. CDR3 bases: TGCGCCACCCCGTCCCTAGCGGGGAGGAGCGAGCAGTACTTC. It codes for CATPSLAGRSEQYF.

This rearrangement joins TRBV7-9 to TRBJ1-2; D call uncertain. This CDR3 has 14 residues. Germline loops: CDR1 SEHNR, CDR2 FQNEAQ (reference sequence). V was trimmed by 5 bases and J by 4 bases, leaving 14 bases between them. The CDR3 here is CASSPLLYTYGYTF. The DNA of the CDR3 is TGTGCCAGCAGCCCTCTACTTTATACCTATGGCTACACCTTC.

V gene TRBV9 combines with J gene TRBJ2-7; D uncertain. The CDR3 runs to 15 residues. The V gene's germline CDR1 is SGDLS and CDR2 YYNGEE. Trimming cost V 4 bases and J 0 bases, with 14 bases left between them. The CDR3 loop reads CASSPESPISYEQYF. The CDR3, as DNA: TGTGCCAGCAGCCCGGAAAGCCCCATCTCCTACGAGCAGTACTTC.

The V call is TRBV18, the J call TRBJ1-1; D gene ambiguous. Trimming took off 1 base at V and 1 base at J, with 7 bases between the two ends. The CDR3 length is 14 residues. In germline, CDR1 is KGHSH, CDR2 LQKENI. The CDR3 sequence: CASSPQGPNTEAFF. DNA for the CDR3: TGTGCCAGCTCACCACAGGGCCCGAACACTGAAGCTTTCTTT. Looking up the rest from reference TRBV18 and TRBJ1-1 gives the full variable domain: NAGVMQNPRHLVRRRGQEARLRCSPMKGHSHVYWYRQLPEEGLKFMVYLQKENIIDESGMPKERFSAEFPKEGPSILRIQQVVRGDSAAYFCASSPQGPNTEAFFGQGTRLTVV.

As DNA, the CDR3 is TGCAGCGTTGAAGTGGACAGCCCCTACGAGACCCAGTACTTC. Translating it yields CSVEVDSPYETQYF. The chain employs TRBV29-1 and TRBJ2-5, with D maybe TRBD1 (6 bases). V was trimmed by 1 base and J by 5 bases, leaving 14 bases between them. The CDR3 consists of 14 residues. The germline V gene encodes CDR1 SQVTM and CDR2 ANQGSEA.

The CDR3 loop is CASSFRAGGQGETQYF. The DNA for the CDR3 is TGCGCCAGCAGCTTCCGCGCGGGGGGGCAGGGGGAGACCCAGTACTTC. The gene calls are TRBV5-1 and TRBJ2-5, with 9 nucleotides matching TRBD2. Unmatched junction bases numbered 10, after V lost 2 bases and J lost 5 bases. This CDR3 has 16 amino acids. Per the germline V gene, CDR1 is SGHRS and CDR2 is YFSETQ.

The chain carries TRBV5-8 and TRBJ2-5, with D hard to call. Per the germline V gene, CDR1 is SGHTS and CDR2 is YDEGEE. V was clipped by 7 bases and J by 2 bases, with 12 bases between them. CDR3 length equals 13 residues. CDR3 residues: CASGYGSQETQYF. The CDR3, as DNA: TGTGCCAGCGGATACGGTTCACAAGAGACCCAGTACTTC.

The chain links TRBV5-1 to TRBJ1-5; perhaps TRBD1 as D (6 bases). Trimming left V 0 bases short and J 7 bases short, with 17 bases between. The CDR3 has 16 residues. The germline gives CDR1 SGHRS, CDR2 YFSETQ. The CDR3 reads CASSLDGGTLPQPQHF. The CDR3 nucleotides are TGCGCCAGCAGCTTGGACGGAGGGACACTCCCCCAGCCCCAGCATTTT.

The gene calls are TRBV19 and TRBJ2-1; D is perhaps TRBD2 (5 bases). V gave up 6 bases and J gave up 5 bases, with 14 bases separating them. The CDR3 totals 14 residues. Germline V gene data show CDR1 as LNHDA and CDR2 as SQIVND (reference sequence). CDR3 protein: CASRSWRLNNEQFF. In nucleotides, the CDR3 is TGTGCCAGTAGATCCTGGAGGCTTAACAATGAGCAGTTCTTC.

The chain recombines TRBV18 with TRBJ1-2, with D possibly matching TRBD1 (5 bases). Germline-derived CDR1 and CDR2 are KGHSH and LQKENI. This CDR3 is built from 12 residues. V was pared by 2 bases and J by 6 bases, with 7 bases between. The CDR3 bases are TGTGCCAGCTCACCAAGAGGGGATGGCTACACCTTC. Amino acid sequence: CASSPRGDGYTF.

The CDR3 DNA reads TGTGCCAGCAGCTTCGGGAGCAACTATGGCTACACCTTC. The encoded protein is CASSFGSNYGYTF. V usage is TRBV11-3 and J usage is TRBJ1-2; D uncertain. The CDR3 runs to 13 residues. The germline V and J ends were trimmed by 3 bases and 2 bases, with 7 bases remaining between them. Germline V CDR1 and CDR2: SGHNT, YENEEA. Full variable domain (outside the CDR3, taken from reference TRBV11-3 and TRBJ1-2): EAGVVQSPRYKIIEKKQPVAFWCNPISGHNTLYWYLQNLGQGPELLIRYENEEAVDDSQLPKDRFSAERLKGVDSTLKIQPAELGDSAVYLCASSFGSNYGYTFGSGTRLTVV.

The chain combines TRBV5-4 with TRBJ2-2, with 7 nucleotides matching TRBD2. Germline V gene lookup returns CDR1 SGHNT and CDR2 YYREEE (reference sequence). CDR3 size: 15 residues. J was trimmed by 0 bases and V by 4 bases; bases with no gene match: 3. CDR3 residues: CASSPSGANTGELFF. DNA for the CDR3: TGTGCCAGCAGCCCGAGCGGGGCGAACACCGGGGAGCTGTTTTTT.

This rearrangement joins TRBV29-1 to TRBJ2-2, with no clear D. This CDR3 spans 12 amino acids. CDR1 and CDR2 (germline): SQVTM, ANQGSEA. The ends were cut back, 3 bases at V and 0 bases at J, with 2 bases in the middle. CDR3 nucleotide sequence: TGCAGCGTTGACCCGAACACCGGGGAGCTGTTTTTT. Translated, it gives CSVDPNTGELFF.

V usage is TRBV29-1 and J usage is TRBJ1-1; possibly TRBD1 for D (5 bases). Trimming cost V 5 bases and J 1 base, with 11 bases left between them. Germline CDR1 and CDR2: SQVTM and ANQGSEA. This CDR3 spans 13 amino acids. CDR3 loop: CSVPLTGNTEAFF. The DNA of the CDR3 is TGCAGCGTTCCCCTAACAGGGAACACTGAAGCTTTCTTT.

The CDR3 protein is CASSLAGSQPQHF. Here the CDR3 DNA reads TGTGCCAGCAGCTTAGCCGGAAGTCAGCCCCAGCATTTT. This chain links TRBV11-2 with TRBJ1-5; no reliable D call. The CDR3 covers 13 residues. From germline, CDR1 is SGHAT and CDR2 FQNNGV. The V gene lost 1 base and the J gene lost 6 bases, with 7 bases spanning the gap.

This sequence joins TRBV7-6 and TRBJ2-7, with D perhaps matching TRBD2 (6 bases). Germline V lookup: CDR1 SGHVS, CDR2 FNYEAQ. Trimming stripped 5 bases from V and 2 bases from J, with 13 bases between. This CDR3 contains 14 residues. The CDR3 nucleotides are TGTGCCAGCAGCCCCGGGACTGCGGCCTACGAGCAGTACTTC. Protein sequence: CASSPGTAAYEQYF.

V is TRBV5-5 and J is TRBJ2-7; 7 nucleotides match TRBD2. Per germline, CDR1 SGHKS and CDR2 YYEKEE (reference sequence). With 4 bases clipped from V and 0 bases from J, the junction kept 10 bases outside the gene matches. The CDR3 runs 16 residues. The CDR3 is CASSPYPTSRSYEQYF. CDR3 nucleotides: TGTGCCAGCAGCCCCTATCCGACTAGCCGCTCCTACGAGCAGTACTTC.

This chain joins TRBV5-1 and TRBJ1-5; TRBD1 matches at 8 bases. J was trimmed by 8 bases and V by 0 bases; bases with no gene match: 4. This CDR3 is built from 14 residues. Per the germline V gene, CDR1 is SGHRS and CDR2 is YFSETQ. The CDR3 region has the DNA TGCGCCAGCAGCTTGGGACAGGGGTACGAGCCCCAGCATTTT. Amino acids: CASSLGQGYEPQHF.

The chain employs TRBV6-5 and TRBJ2-7, with D perhaps matching TRBD1 (5 bases). Germline V lookup: CDR1 MNHEY, CDR2 SVGAGI. V was pared by 6 bases and J by 3 bases, with 15 bases between. The CDR3 totals 14 residues. The CDR3 DNA reads as TGTGCCAGCAGGTTGGGGCCAAATAGCTACGAGCAGTACTTC. Translating it yields CASRLGPNSYEQYF.

This chain uses TRBV13 with TRBJ1-1; D gene uncertain. The germline V gene encodes CDR1 PRHDT and CDR2 FYEKMQ (reference sequence). CDR3 length equals 13 residues. V was cut by 5 bases and J by 4 bases, with 11 bases left in between. The CDR3 reads CASSRGPATEAFF. CDR3 DNA sequence: TGTGCCAGCAGCCGGGGTCCGGCCACTGAAGCTTTCTTT.

The CDR3 here is CASIEAGGLQFF. Here the CDR3 DNA reads TGTGCCAGCATAGAAGCGGGGGGGCTCCAGTTCTTC. The V gene is TRBV2, the J gene TRBJ2-1; the match to TRBD2 covers 10 bases. The ends lost 7 bases at V and 13 bases at J; junction bases unmatched: 7. CDR3 length: 12 amino acids. CDR1 is SNHLY and CDR2 is FYNNEI in the germline V gene.